This TCR beta chain was recorded in a study of human versus mouse CDR3 diversity and MHC coevolution. General study results and limits: Most of the three human donors had the lowest clonal inequality. Human CDR3s averaged more deletions and insertions than mouse CDR3s.

Naive CD4 T cells were sorted as CD45RO-negative, CD62L-positive. Generated by immunoSEQ multiplex PCR, the TCRdb table keeps only in-frame clones and is missing some. The table lists about 77,000 clones, around 92% of them singletons. Comments on this clone: What it recognizes is unknown.

Germline V gene lookup returns CDR1 SGHTA and CDR2 FQGTGA. The CDR3 length is 13 residues. V was trimmed by 7 bases and J by 4 bases, leaving 12 bases between them. The sequencing input was naive CD4+ T cells from blood. Specified subset: CD45RO-negative CD62L-positive naive CD4 T cells. The gene calls are TRBV7-3 and TRBJ2-3; the D gene is possibly TRBD1 (6 bases). The TCR was taken from a person aged 25 to 69 in good health. The CDR3 DNA is TGTGCCAGCAACAACAGGGAACCAGATACGCAGTATTTT. It codes for CASNNREPDTQYF.